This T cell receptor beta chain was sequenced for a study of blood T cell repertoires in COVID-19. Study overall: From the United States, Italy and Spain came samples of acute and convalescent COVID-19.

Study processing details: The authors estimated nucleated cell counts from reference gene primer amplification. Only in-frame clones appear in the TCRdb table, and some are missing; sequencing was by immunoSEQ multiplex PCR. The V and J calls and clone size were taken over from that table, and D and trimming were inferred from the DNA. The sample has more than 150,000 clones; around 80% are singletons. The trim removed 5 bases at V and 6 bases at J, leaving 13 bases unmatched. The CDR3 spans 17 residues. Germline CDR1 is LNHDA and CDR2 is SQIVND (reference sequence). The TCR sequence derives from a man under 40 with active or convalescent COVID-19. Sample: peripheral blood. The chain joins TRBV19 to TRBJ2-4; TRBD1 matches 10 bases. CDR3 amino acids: CASSPKKPGTGANIQYF. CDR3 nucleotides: TGTGCCAGTAGTCCGAAAAAGCCCGGGACAGGGGCAAACATTCAGTACTTC. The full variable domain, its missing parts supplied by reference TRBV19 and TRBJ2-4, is DGGITQSPKYLFRKEGQNVTLSCEQNLNHDAMYWYRQDPGQGLRLIYYSQIVNDFQKGDIAEGYSVSREKKESFPLTVTSAQKNPTAFYLCASSPKKPGTGANIQYFGAGTRLSVL.